This T cell receptor (beta chain) was found in a study of long-term antiretroviral therapy in people with HIV. A v3.0 immunoSEQ assay was performed at survey level. This table comes from immunoSEQ multiplex PCR, and its TCRdb copy is limited to in-frame clones, with some not included. This table has 20,000 to 25,000 clones, just over 85% appearing once. CDR3 size: 12 residues. V was pared by 0 bases and J by 12 bases, with 13 bases between. CDR1 and CDR2 (germline): SGHDT, YYEEEE. The sample consisted of unsorted PBMCs, taken 1.3 years after starting antiretroviral therapy. The sequence was collected from a man between 60 and 75 years old with HIV. The V gene is TRBV5-6, the J gene TRBJ2-7; D remains ambiguous. The CDR3: CASSLGESHTYF. CDR3 DNA sequence: TGTGCCAGCAGCTTGGGAGAATCTCACACGTACTTC.